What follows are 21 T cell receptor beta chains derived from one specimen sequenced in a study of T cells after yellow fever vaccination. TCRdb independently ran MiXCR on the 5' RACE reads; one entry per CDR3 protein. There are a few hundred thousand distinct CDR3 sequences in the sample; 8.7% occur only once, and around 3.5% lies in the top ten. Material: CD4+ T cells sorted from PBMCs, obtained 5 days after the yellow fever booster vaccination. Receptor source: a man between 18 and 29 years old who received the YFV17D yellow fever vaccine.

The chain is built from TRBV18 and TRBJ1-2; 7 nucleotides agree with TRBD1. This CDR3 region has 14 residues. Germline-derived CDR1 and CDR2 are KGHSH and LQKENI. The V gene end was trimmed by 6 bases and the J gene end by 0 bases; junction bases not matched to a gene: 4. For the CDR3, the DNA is TGTGCCAGCTCGGCGACAGGGACTAACTATGGCTACACCTTC. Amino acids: CASSATGTNYGYTF.

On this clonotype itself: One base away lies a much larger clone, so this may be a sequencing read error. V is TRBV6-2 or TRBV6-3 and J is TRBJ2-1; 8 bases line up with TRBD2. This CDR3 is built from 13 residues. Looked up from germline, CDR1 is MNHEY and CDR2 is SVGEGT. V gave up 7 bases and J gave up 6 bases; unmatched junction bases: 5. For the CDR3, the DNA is TGTGCCAGCACCCGGGAGGGATGCAATGAGCAGTTCTTC. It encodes CASTREGCNEQFF.

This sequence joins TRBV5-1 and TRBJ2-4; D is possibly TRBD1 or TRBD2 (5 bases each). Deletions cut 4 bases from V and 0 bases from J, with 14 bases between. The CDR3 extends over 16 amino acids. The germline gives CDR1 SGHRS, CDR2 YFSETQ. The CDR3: CASSLGAVKAKNIQYF. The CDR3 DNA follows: TGCGCCAGCAGCCTCGGGGCGGTGAAAGCCAAAAACATTCAGTACTTC. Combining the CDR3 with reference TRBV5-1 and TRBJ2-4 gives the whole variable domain KAGVTQTPRYLIKTRGQQVTLSCSPISGHRSVSWYQQTPGQGLQFLFEYFSETQRNKGNFPGRFSGRQFSNSRSEMNVSTLELGDSALYLCASSLGAVKAKNIQYFGAGTRLSVL.

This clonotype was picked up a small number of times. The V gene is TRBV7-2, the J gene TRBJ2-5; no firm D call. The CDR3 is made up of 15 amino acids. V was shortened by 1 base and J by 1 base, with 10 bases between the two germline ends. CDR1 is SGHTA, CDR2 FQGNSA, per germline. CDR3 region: CASSLVGTSQETQYF. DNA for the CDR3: TGTGCCAGCAGCTTAGTAGGTACCTCCCAAGAGACCCAGTACTTC.

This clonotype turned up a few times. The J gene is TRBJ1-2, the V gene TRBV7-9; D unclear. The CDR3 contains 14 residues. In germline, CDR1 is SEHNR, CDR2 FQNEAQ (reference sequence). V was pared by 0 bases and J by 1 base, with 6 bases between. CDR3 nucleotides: TGTGCCAGCAGCTTAGCCCAGCTTAACTATGGCTACACCTTC. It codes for CASSLAQLNYGYTF.

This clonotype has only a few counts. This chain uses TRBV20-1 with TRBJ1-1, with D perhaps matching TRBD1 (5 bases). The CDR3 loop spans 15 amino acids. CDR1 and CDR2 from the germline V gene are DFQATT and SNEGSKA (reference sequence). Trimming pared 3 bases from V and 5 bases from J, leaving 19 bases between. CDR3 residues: CSASPDTRPWTEAFF. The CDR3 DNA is TGCAGTGCTAGTCCGGACACCCGACCGTGGACTGAAGCTTTCTTT.

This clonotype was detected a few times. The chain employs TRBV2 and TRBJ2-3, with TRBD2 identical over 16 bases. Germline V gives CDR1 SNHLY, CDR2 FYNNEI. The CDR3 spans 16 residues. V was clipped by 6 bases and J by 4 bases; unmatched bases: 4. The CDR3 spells CASSPGLAGGPDTQYF. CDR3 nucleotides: TGTGCCAGCAGCCCGGGACTAGCGGGGGGGCCAGATACGCAGTATTTT.

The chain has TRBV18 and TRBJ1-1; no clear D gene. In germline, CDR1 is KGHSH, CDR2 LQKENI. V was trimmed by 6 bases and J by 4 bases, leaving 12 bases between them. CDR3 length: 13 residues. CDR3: CASSPDKTTEAFF. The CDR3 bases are TGTGCCAGCTCTCCCGACAAGACCACTGAAGCTTTCTTT. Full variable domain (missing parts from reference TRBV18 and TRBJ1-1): NAGVMQNPRHLVRRRGQEARLRCSPMKGHSHVYWYRQLPEEGLKFMVYLQKENIIDESGMPKERFSAEFPKEGPSILRIQQVVRGDSAAYFCASSPDKTTEAFFGQGTRLTVV.

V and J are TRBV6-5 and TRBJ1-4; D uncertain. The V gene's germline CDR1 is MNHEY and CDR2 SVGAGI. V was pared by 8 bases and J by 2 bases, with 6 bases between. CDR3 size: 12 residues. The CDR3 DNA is TGTGCCAGCCGGCAGACTAATGAAAAACTGTTTTTT. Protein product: CASRQTNEKLFF.

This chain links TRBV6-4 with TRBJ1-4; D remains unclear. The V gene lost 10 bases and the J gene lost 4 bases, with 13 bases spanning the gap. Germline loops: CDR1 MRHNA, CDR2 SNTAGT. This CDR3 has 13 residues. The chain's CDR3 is CAKRRRGNEKLFF. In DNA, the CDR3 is TGTGCCAAGAGACGGCGCGGTAATGAAAAACTGTTTTTT.

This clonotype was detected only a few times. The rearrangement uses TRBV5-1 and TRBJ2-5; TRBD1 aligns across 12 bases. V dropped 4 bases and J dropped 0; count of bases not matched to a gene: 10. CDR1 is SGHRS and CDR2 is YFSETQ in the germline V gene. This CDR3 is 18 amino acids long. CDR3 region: CASSAGTGGKGYQETQYF. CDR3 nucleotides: TGCGCCAGCAGCGCCGGGACAGGGGGCAAAGGGTACCAAGAGACCCAGTACTTC.

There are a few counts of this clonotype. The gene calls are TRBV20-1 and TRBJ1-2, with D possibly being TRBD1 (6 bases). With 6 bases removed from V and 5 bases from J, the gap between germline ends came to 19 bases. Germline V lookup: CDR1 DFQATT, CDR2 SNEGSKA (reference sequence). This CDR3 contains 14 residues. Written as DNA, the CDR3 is TGCAGTGCAACGGGTTACGGGGGCCAATATGGCTACACCTTC. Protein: CSATGYGGQYGYTF.

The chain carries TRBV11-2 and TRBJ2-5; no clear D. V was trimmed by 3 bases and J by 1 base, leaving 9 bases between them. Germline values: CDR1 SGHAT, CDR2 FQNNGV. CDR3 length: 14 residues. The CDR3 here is CASSFRDSQETQYF. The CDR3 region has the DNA TGTGCCAGCAGCTTTCGAGACTCCCAAGAGACCCAGTACTTC.

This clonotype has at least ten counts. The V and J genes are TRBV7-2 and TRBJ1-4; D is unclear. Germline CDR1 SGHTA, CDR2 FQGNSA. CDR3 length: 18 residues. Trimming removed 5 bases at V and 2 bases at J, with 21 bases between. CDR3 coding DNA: TGTGCCAGCAGCCCTAACCGTGGCTCCTGGTCCACTAATGAAAAACTGTTTTTT. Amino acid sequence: CASSPNRGSWSTNEKLFF.

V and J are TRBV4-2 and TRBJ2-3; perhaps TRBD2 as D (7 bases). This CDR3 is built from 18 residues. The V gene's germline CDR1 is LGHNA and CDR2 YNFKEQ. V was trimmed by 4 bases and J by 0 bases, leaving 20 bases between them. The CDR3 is CASSPAGGGGTSTDTQYF. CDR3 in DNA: TGTGCCAGCAGCCCCGCTGGAGGGGGGGGGACTAGCACAGATACGCAGTATTTT.

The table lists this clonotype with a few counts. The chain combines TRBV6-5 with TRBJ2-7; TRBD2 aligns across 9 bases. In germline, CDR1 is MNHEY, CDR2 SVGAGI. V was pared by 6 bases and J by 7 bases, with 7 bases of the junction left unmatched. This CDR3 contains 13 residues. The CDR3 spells CASRGLRGGEQYV. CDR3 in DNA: TGTGCCAGCAGGGGTTTGCGGGGGGGAGAGCAGTACGTC.

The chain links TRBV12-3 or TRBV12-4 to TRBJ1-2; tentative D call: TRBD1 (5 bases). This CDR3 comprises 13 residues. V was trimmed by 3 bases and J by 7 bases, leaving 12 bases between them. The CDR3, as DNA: TGTGCCAGCAGTTTCGGCCGGGGGGTTGGCTACACCTTC. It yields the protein CASSFGRGVGYTF.

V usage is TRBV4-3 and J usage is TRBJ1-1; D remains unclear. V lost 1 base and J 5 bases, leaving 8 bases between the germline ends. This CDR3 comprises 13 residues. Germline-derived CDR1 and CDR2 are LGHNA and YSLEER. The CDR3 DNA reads TGCGCCAGCAGCCAAGGTCTGGGGACTGAAGCTTTCTTT. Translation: CASSQGLGTEAFF.

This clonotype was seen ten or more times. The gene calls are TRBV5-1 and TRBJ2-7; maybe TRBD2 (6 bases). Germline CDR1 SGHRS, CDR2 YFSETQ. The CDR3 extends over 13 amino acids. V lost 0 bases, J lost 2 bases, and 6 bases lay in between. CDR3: CASSLGTTYEQYF. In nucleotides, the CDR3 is TGCGCCAGCAGCTTGGGGACTACCTACGAGCAGTACTTC.

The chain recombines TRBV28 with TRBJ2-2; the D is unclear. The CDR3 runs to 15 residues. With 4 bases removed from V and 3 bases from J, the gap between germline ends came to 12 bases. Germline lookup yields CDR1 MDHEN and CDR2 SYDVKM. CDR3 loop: CASSSVGGYTGELFF. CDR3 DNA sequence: TGTGCCAGCAGTTCCGTGGGCGGATACACCGGGGAGCTGTTTTTT. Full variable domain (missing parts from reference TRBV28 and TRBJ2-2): DVKVTQSSRYLVKRTGEKVFLECVQDMDHENMFWYRQDPGLGLRLIYFSYDVKMKEKGDIPEGYSVSREKKERFSLILESASTNQTSMYLCASSSVGGYTGELFFGEGSRLTVL.

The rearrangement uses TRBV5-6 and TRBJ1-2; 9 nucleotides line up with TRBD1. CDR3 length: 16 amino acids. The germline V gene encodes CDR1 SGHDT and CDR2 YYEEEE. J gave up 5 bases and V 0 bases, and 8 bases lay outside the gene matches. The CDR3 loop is CASSLGPNRGHYGYTF. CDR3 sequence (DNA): TGTGCCAGCAGCTTGGGTCCTAACAGGGGGCATTATGGCTACACCTTC.